The T cell receptor beta chain under discussion was sequenced for a study of T cell responses to AZD1222 COVID-19 vaccine. Study results and limitations: Of spike-specific TCRs, nearly half reportedly target regions left unmutated in variants.

Points on this clone: What it binds is not known.

Method: immunoSEQ multiplex PCR; TCRdb's copy keeps in-frame clones and lacks some. The sample includes around 120,000 clones, roughly 91% of them seen just once. Germline V gene data show CDR1 as SGHTS and CDR2 as YDEGEE. The CDR3 has 17 amino acids. V lost 4 bases to trimming and J lost 6 bases; unmatched junction nucleotides: 15. This TCR was sampled from an adult who received the AZD1222 COVID-19 vaccine. The V gene is TRBV5-8, the J gene TRBJ1-2; 10 positions match TRBD1. This material consisted of peripheral blood, taken 28 days after the second AZD1222 dose. In DNA form, the CDR3 reads TGTGCCAGCAGCGGCAGGGACAGGGGACACCCTCTCCATGGCTACACCTTC. Translating it yields CASSGRDRGHPLHGYTF.